This T cell receptor (beta chain) stems from a study of long-term antiretroviral therapy in people with HIV. Comments on this clone: Its cognate antigen is unknown.

The study, taken as a whole, reports: It was observed that HIV repertoires exhibited narrower CDR3 length ranges than controls.

This CDR3 contains 15 residues. They ran version v3.0 of the immunoSEQ assay at survey level. The protocol was immunoSEQ multiplex PCR, while the TCRdb copy is restricted to in-frame clones and leaves out a portion. The sample has around 30,000 clones, roughly 84% seen once. The TCR sequence derives from a man aged 40-50 years with HIV. V gene TRBV1 combines with J gene TRBJ2-7; TRBD2 reflects the table's D call only, with no check against the DNA. TRBV1 is deemed a pseudogene. The sequences come from unsorted PBMCs, collected 3 years after starting antiretroviral therapy. CDR3 region: CTSSPHSGRFYEQYF. The DNA for the CDR3 is TGCACCAGCAGCCCCCACAGCGGGAGGTTCTACGAGCAGTACTTC.